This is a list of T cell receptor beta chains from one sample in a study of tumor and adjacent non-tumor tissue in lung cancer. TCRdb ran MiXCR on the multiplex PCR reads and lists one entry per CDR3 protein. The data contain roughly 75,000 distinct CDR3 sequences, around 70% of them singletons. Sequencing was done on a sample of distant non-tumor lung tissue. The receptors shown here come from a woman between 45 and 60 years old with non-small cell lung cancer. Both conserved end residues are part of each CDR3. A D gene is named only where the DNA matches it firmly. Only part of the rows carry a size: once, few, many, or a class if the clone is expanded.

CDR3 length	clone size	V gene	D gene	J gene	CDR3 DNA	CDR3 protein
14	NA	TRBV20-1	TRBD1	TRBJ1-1	TGCAGTGCCCAACCCGGGACAGGGAACACTGAAGTTTTCTTT	CSAQPGTGNTEVFF
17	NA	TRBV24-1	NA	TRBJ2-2	TGTGCCACCAGTGACGAGACGGGGTCCCGAGGGACTGGGGAGCTGTTTTTT	CATSDETGSRGTGELFF
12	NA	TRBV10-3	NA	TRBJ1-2	TGTGCCATCAGTAAGCCCAACTATGGCTACACCTTC	CAISKPNYGYTF
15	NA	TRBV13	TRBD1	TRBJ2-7	TGTACCAGCGGCTTAGGGACAGGGATCTCCTACGAGCAGTACTTC	CTSGLGTGISYEQYF
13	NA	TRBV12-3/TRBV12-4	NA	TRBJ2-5	TGTGCCAGCAGTGTAGAGGGAAAAGAGACCCAGTACTTC	CASSVEGKETQYF
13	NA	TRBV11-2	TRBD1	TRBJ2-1	TGCGCCAGCATCTCAGGACAGGGCAATGAGCAGTTCTTC	CASISGQGNEQFF
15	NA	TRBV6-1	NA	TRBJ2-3	TGTGCCAACAATGGCTTAGCGTCCGGCACAGATACGCAGTATTTT	CANNGLASGTDTQYF
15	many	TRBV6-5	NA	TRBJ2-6	TGTGCCAGCAGTGGACAGAGCTCTGGGGCCAACGTCCTGACTTTC	CASSGQSSGANVLTF
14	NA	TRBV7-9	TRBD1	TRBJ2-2	TGTGCCAGCAGCCGAGGGACAGACACAGGGGTGCAGTTTTTT	CASSRGTDTGVQFF
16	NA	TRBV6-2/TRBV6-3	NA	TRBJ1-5	TGTGCCAGCATCCCCATCCAAGGGGGGTACACTCAGTCCCAGCATTTT	CASIPIQGGYTQSQHF
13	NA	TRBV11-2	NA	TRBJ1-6	TGTGCCAGCAGCTTAGGGGGTAGATCACTCCTCCACTTT	CASSLGGRSLLHF
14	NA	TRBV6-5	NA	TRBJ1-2	TGTGCCAGCAGTCGCCCATGCGTGAACTATGGCTACACCTTC	CASSRPCVNYGYTF
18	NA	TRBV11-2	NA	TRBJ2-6	TGTGCCGGTAGCTTAGATGGGCGGGCAAACTCTGGGGCCAACGTCCTGACTTTC	CAGSLDGRANSGANVLTF
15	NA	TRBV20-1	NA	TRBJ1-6	TGCAGTGCTAGAGATAGGCGCAGAGGAGATTCACTCCTCCACTTT	CSARDRRRGDSLLHF
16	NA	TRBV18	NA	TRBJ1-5	TGTGACAGCTCACCTCTAGGGGCCCGGGCCAATCAGCCCCAGCATTTT	CDSSPLGARANQPQHF
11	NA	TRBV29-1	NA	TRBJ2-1	TGCAGCATTGGGGCAGGACCCGGGCAGTTCTTC	CSIGAGPGQFF
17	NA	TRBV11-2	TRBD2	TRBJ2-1	TGTGTCAGCACCTCCGGACAAGCGGGAGCTCAACACAATGAGCAGTTCTTC	CVSTSGQAGAQHNEQFF
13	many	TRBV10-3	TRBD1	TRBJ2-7	TGTGCCATCAGTGAAAGGGACAGGGAGGTGCAGTACTTC	CAISERDREVQYF
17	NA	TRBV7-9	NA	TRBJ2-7	TGTGCCAGCAGCTTATGGAGTTCCAGGGACAAATTCTACGAGCAGTACTTC	CASSLWSSRDKFYEQYF
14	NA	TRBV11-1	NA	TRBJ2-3	TGTGCTAGCAACATAGCTGCAGGGGCTGATACGCAGTATTTT	CASNIAAGADTQYF
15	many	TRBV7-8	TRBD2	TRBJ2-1	TGTGCCAGCAGCTTAGGTTGGGGCGGGGAGGGTGAGCAGTTCTTC	CASSLGWGGEGEQFF
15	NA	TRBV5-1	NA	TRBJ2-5	TGCGCCAGCAGCTTTTCGTCTGGGTACCAAGAGACCAAGTACTTC	CASSFSSGYQETKYF
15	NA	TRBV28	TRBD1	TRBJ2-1	TGTGACAGCAGTTTGGGGACAGGGGGTTACAATGAGCAGTTCTTC	CDSSLGTGGYNEQFF
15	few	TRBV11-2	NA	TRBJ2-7	TGTGCCAGCAGCTTAGCCCGCGGGACAGATTACGAGCAGTATTTC	CASSLARGTDYEQYF
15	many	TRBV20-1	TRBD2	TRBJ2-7	TGCAGTGCTACACTAGCGGGTAGATACGTTGGGGAGCAGTACTTC	CSATLAGRYVGEQYF
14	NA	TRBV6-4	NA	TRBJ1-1	TGTGCCAGCAGTGACTCGTATGTGAACACTGAAGCTTTCTTT	CASSDSYVNTEAFF
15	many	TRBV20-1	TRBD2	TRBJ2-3	TGCAGTGCTGGGACTAGCGGGAGCCTGGCAGATACGCAGTATTTT	CSAGTSGSLADTQYF
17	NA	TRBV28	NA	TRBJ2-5	TGTGCCGGCAGACCACGGGCGAGCACTGGGCGCCAAGAGACCCAGTACTTC	CAGRPRASTGRQETQYF
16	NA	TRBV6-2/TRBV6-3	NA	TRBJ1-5	TGTCGCAGCAGCCCCACCCATGGGGGGTACACTCAGCCCCAGCATTTT	CRSSPTHGGYTQPQHF
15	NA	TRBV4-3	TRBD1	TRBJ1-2	TGCGCCTGCGGCCCTGGGACAGGGGTTACCTATGGCTACACCTTC	CACGPGTGVTYGYTF
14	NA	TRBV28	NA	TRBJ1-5	TGTGCCAGCAGTTTACTTCGAACAACTCGGCCCCAGCATTTT	CASSLLRTTRPQHF
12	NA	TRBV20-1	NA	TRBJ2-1	TGCAGTGTAGTGGGAAGTGCGGGTGAGCAGTTCTTC	CSVVGSAGEQFF
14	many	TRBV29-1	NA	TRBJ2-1	TGCAGCGTTCTTTTGTCCTGGGGGTACAATGAGCAGTTCTTC	CSVLLSWGYNEQFF